The clone carrying this T cell receptor beta chain was detected only a few times. The antigen remains undetermined. This sample was included in a study of shared clonotypes between healthy human individuals. Findings of the study overall: In having few donors, the study represented limited genetic and exposure-history diversity. Sequencing depth was predicted to influence how clonotypes are shared among donors.

All participating donors were Caucasian adults from Nashville, Tennessee. Genomic DNA of each subset was evenly split across several immunoSEQ plates. The assay was immunoSEQ multiplex PCR, and TCRdb's table has in-frame clones only and misses some. The data contain a few hundred thousand clones, less than 80% of them seen just once; the ten biggest clones take up 10% to 15%. The CDR3 spans 12 residues. With 6 bases removed from V and 2 bases from J, the gap between germline ends came to 11 bases. CDR1 is SQVTM, CDR2 ANQGSEA, per germline. The TCR sequence derives from a middle-aged woman in good health. Some clones in this sample may be carry-over from other donors' samples. The specimen sequenced was PBMCs. The chain carries TRBV29-1 and TRBJ2-7; perhaps TRBD1 as D (6 bases). The CDR3 reads CSVGQNPYEQYF. CDR3 nucleotides: TGCAGCGTCGGACAGAATCCCTACGAGCAGTACTTC.